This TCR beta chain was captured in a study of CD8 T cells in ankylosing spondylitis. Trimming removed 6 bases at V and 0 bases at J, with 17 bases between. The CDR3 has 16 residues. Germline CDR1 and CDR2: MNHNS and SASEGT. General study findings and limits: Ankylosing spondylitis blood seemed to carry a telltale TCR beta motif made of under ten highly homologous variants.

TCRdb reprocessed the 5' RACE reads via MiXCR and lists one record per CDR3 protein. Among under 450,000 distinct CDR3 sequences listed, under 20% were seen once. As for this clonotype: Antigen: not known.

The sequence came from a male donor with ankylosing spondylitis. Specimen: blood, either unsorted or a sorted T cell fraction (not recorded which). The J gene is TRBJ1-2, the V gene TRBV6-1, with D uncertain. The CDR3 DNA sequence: TGTGCCAGCAGGAACGCATCAGGTCGACCTAACTATGGCTACACCTTC. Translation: CASRNASGRPNYGYTF.